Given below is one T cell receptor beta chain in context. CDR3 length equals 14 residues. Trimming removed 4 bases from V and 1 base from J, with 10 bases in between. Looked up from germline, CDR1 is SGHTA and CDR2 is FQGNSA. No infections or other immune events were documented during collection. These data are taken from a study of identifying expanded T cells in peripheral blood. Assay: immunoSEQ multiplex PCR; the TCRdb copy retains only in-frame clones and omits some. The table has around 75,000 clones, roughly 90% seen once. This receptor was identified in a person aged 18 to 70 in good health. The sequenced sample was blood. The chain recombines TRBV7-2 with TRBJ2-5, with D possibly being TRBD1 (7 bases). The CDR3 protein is CASSSRDSQETQYF. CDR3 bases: TGTGCCAGCAGCTCGCGGGACAGCCAAGAGACCCAGTACTTC.